Sequencing of this T cell receptor (beta chain) was carried out in a study of blood T cell repertoires in COVID-19. This clone was seen once. The CDR3 runs 16 residues. Germline lookup yields CDR1 MNHEY and CDR2 SVGEGT. The V gene end was trimmed by 2 bases and the J gene end by 9 bases; junction bases not matched to a gene: 12. The method was immunoSEQ multiplex PCR; TCRdb's version includes in-frame clones alone and lacks a portion of them. The sample records roughly 260,000 clones, roughly 86% being singletons. This TCR derives from a woman in her 50s with acute or convalescent COVID-19. Sequencing was carried out using peripheral blood. J is TRBJ2-1 and V is TRBV6-2 or TRBV6-3, with 8 bases identical to TRBD2. CDR3 protein: CASSYPRAGDRGEQFF. The CDR3 nucleotides are TGTGCCAGCAGTTACCCGAGAGCGGGAGATCGGGGTGAGCAGTTCTTC.